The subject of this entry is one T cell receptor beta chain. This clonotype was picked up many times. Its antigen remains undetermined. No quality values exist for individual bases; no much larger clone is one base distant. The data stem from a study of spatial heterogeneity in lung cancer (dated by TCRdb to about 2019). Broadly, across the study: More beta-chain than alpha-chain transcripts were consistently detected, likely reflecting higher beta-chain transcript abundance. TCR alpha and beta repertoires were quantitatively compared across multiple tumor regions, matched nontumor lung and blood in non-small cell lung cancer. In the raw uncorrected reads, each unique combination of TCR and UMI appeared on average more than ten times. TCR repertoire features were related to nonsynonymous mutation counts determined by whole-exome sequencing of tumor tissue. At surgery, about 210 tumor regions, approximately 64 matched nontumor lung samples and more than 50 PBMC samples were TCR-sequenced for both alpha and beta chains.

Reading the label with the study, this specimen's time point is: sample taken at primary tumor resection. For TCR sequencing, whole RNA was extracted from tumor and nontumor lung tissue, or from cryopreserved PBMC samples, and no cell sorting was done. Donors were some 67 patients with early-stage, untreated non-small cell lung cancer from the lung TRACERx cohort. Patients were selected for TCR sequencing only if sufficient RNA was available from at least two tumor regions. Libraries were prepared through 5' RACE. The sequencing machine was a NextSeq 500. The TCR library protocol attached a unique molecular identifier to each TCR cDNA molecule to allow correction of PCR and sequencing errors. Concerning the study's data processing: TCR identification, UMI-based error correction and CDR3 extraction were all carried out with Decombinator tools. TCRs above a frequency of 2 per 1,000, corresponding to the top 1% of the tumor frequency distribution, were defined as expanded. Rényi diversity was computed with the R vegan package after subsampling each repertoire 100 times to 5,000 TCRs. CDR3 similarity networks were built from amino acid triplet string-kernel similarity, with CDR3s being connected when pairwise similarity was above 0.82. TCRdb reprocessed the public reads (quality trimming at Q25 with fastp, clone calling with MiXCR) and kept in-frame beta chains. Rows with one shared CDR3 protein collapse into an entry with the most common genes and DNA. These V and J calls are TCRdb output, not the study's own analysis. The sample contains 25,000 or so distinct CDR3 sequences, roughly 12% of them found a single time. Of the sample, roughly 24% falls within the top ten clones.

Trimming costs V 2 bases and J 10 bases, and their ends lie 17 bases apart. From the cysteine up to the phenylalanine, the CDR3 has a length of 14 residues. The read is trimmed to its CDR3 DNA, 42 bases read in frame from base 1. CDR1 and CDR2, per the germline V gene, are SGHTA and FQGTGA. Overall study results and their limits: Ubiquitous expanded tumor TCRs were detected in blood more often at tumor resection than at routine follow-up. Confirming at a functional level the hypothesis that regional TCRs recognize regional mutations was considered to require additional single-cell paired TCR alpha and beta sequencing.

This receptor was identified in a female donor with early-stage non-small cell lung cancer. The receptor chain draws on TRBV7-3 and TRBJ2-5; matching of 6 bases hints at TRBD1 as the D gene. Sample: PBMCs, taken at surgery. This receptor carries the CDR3 CASSLGMSGAVQYF. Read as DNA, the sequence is TGTGCCAGCAGCTTAGGGATGTCAGGGGCAGTCCAGTACTTC.